This paragraph reports one T cell receptor (beta chain). Its antigen is unknown. It was 5'RACE with constant-segment primers that produced the TCR alpha and TCR beta cDNA libraries, which carried sample barcodes and UMIs. TCRdb reprocessed the 5' RACE reads via MiXCR and lists one record per CDR3 protein. Of a few hundred thousand distinct CDR3 sequences detected, 20% to 25% appear once; the ten largest clones hold roughly 21%. These data come from a study of T-cell memory formation after mild COVID-19. Overall study context: TCR clusters were largely donor specific.

The CDR3 length is 14 residues. The ends were cut back, 3 bases at V and 1 base at J, with 9 bases in the middle. Germline lookup yields CDR1 LNHNV and CDR2 YYDKDF (reference sequence). Study results and caveats: SARS-CoV-2 specificity was not confirmed for second-wave clones peaking on day 37.

V gene TRBV15 combines with J gene TRBJ1-1; tentatively, D is TRBD1 (6 bases). Sequenced: PBMCs or a T cell subset sorted from them (not recorded which). The source of this sequence is a man younger than 35 who had mild COVID-19 (a few samples of this study predate the infection). Cell type and time point are not known. CDR3 sequence: CATSSQDRNTEAFF. The CDR3 DNA reads as TGTGCCACCAGCAGCCAGGACAGGAACACTGAAGCTTTCTTT.